A single sample gave rise to the 6 T cell receptor beta chains below, sequenced in a study of cytomegalovirus exposure and HLA in healthy donors. The PCR used 60 Vbeta and 13 Jbeta primers. Produced via immunoSEQ multiplex PCR; TCRdb's table is partial and in-frame only. The sample lists 150,000 to 200,000 clones; around 79% were seen once. The sequencing sample was made of PBMCs. Source of these receptors: a woman in her thirties or forties in good health and CMV-seronegative.

This clone was seen only a few times. This CDR3 reads CASSNQGGSGNTIYF. As DNA, the CDR3 is TGTGCCAGCAGTAACCAAGGGGGCTCTGGAAACACCATATATTTT. V and J are TRBV6-1 and TRBJ1-3; D is possibly TRBD1 (6 bases). The germline CDR1 and CDR2 sequences are MNHNS and SASEGT. Trimming pared 5 bases from V and 0 bases from J, leaving 11 bases between. This CDR3 contains 15 residues.

This clone has a handful of counts. This chain uses TRBV5-1 with TRBJ2-3; TRBD2 matches at 11 bases. The length of the CDR3 is 17 residues. V dropped 3 bases and J dropped 0; count of bases not matched to a gene: 6. The germline V gene encodes CDR1 SGHRS and CDR2 YFSETQ. CDR3 nucleotide sequence: TGCGCCAGCAGCTGGCCCCTAGCGGGGGGAAGCACAGATACGCAGTATTTT. The encoded protein is CASSWPLAGGSTDTQYF. Together with reference TRBV5-1 and TRBJ2-3, the CDR3 gives the full variable domain: KAGVTQTPRYLIKTRGQQVTLSCSPISGHRSVSWYQQTPGQGLQFLFEYFSETQRNKGNFPGRFSGRQFSNSRSEMNVSTLELGDSALYLCASSWPLAGGSTDTQYFGPGTRLTVL.

V gene TRBV27 combines with J gene TRBJ2-5; TRBD2 aligns across 9 bases. The CDR3 is 14 amino acids. The V segment lost 5 bases and the J segment 2 bases; nucleotides outside the gene matches: 3. Germline V lookup: CDR1 MNHEY, CDR2 SMNVEV (reference sequence). The CDR3 DNA follows: TGTGCCAGCAGTGGGACTAGCAGGCAAGAGACCCAGTACTTC. It yields the protein CASSGTSRQETQYF.

The CDR3 protein is CASSIGRGFATNEKLFF. CDR3 in DNA: TGTGCCAGCAGCATAGGGCGGGGTTTCGCAACTAATGAAAAACTGTTTTTT. The V call is TRBV7-6, the J call TRBJ1-4; the D is unclear. This CDR3 spans 17 amino acids. CDR1 is SGHVS and CDR2 is FNYEAQ in the germline V gene. Trimming removed 5 bases from V and 0 bases from J, with 16 bases in between. The full variable domain, its missing parts supplied by reference TRBV7-6 and TRBJ1-4, is GAGVSQSPRYKVTKRGQDVALRCDPISGHVSLYWYRQALGQGPEFLTYFNYEAQQDKSGLPNDRFSAERPEGSISTLTIQRTEQRDSAMYRCASSIGRGFATNEKLFFGSGTQLSVL.

The chain uses TRBV7-9 and TRBJ1-6; 9 bases map to TRBD1. Germline CDR1 reads SEHNR; CDR2 reads FQNEAQ (reference sequence). CDR3 length: 14 residues. Germline trimming cut 5 bases from V and 10 bases from J; bases unmatched to any gene: 6. In DNA, the CDR3 is TGTGCCAGCAGCCCAGGACAGGGGCGGTCACCCCTCCACTTT. It yields the protein CASSPGQGRSPLHF.

This chain links TRBV7-9 with TRBJ2-5; 8 bases fit TRBD2. This CDR3 comprises 15 residues. Germline V gene data show CDR1 as SEHNR and CDR2 as FQNEAQ (reference sequence). After removal of 3 bases from V and 1 base from J, the junction contained 4 bases not matched to a gene. CDR3 sequence reads: CASSFPAGVQETQYF. The DNA of the CDR3 is TGTGCCAGCAGCTTCCCAGCGGGGGTCCAAGAGACCCAGTACTTC.